A single sample is the source of the 10 T cell receptor beta chains below, sequenced in a study of T cells after yellow fever vaccination (dated by TCRdb to about 2019). Library prep was done by 5' RACE. TCRdb names Illumina HiSeq 2500 as the instrument used. TCRdb ran its own pipeline on the public reads, namely fastp trimming at Q25 and MiXCR clone calling, and kept in-frame beta chains. Each entry merges the rows of one CDR3 protein and shows their most common DNA and genes. The sample has approximately 300,000 distinct CDR3 sequences on record, 8% to 10% of them singletons. The ten largest make up around 17% of the sample. The meaning of the sample's treatment or condition label: live attenuated yellow fever vaccine strain. The specimen was PBMCs, collected on the day of the first yellow fever vaccination. These TCRs come from a man aged 18 to 35 who received the YFV17D yellow fever vaccine.

V is TRBV7-9 and J is TRBJ2-7; tentatively, D is TRBD2 (7 bases). The CDR3 consists of 13 residues. The germline V gene has CDR1 SEHNR and CDR2 FQNEAQ (reference sequence). As DNA, the CDR3 is TGTGCCAGCAGCTTAAGGGGGGGTTACGATCAGTACGTC. Its translation: CASSLRGGYDQYV.

The chain is built from TRBV11-2 and TRBJ2-5; TRBD2 matches at 8 bases. CDR1 and CDR2 (germline): SGHAT, FQNNGV. The V and J ends lost 5 bases and 2 bases, in that order; junction bases with no gene match: 22. This CDR3 spans 20 amino acids. CDR3 amino acids: CASSLTVWGGGPNRQETQYF. CDR3 nucleotide sequence: TGTGCCAGCAGCCTCACGGTTTGGGGCGGGGGGCCAAACAGACAAGAGACCCAGTACTTC.

At least ten counts were recorded for this clonotype. This chain connects TRBV4-1 to TRBJ2-2; D is unclear. Germline V gene data show CDR1 as MGHRA and CDR2 as YSYEKL. The germline V and J ends were trimmed by 0 bases and 8 bases, with 4 bases remaining between them. The CDR3 totals 12 residues. CDR3 sequence reads: CASSQDWGELFF. For the CDR3, the DNA is TGCGCCAGCAGCCAAGATTGGGGGGAGCTGTTTTTT.

A few counts support this clonotype. This chain links TRBV4-1 with TRBJ2-4; D gene ambiguous. Germline V gene sequence: CDR1 MGHRA, CDR2 YSYEKL. The CDR3 runs 12 residues. V was trimmed by 3 bases and J by 9 bases, leaving 9 bases between them. DNA for the CDR3: TGCGCCAGCAGCCAGGACGGTCTCATTCAGTACTTC. Its translation is CASSQDGLIQYF.

This clonotype turned up a few times. The CDR3 here is CASSHGQGNSPLHF. CDR3 sequence (DNA): TGTGCCAGCAGCCACGGACAGGGAAATTCACCCCTCCACTTT. The V gene is TRBV11-1, the J gene TRBJ1-6, with 8 bases aligning to TRBD1. CDR1 and CDR2 from the germline V gene are SGHAT and FQDESV (reference sequence). The CDR3 is made up of 14 amino acids. J gave up 7 bases and V 5 bases, and 4 bases lay outside the gene matches.

This clonotype was recorded a few times. This chain links TRBV28 with TRBJ1-3, with D perhaps matching TRBD1 (5 bases). Germline-derived CDR1 and CDR2 are MDHEN and SYDVKM. The CDR3 extends over 12 amino acids. V shed 8 bases and J shed 3 bases, with 8 bases lying between them. This CDR3 reads CASGTFGNTIYF. As DNA, the CDR3 is TGTGCCAGCGGGACGTTTGGAAACACCATATATTTT.

The chain recombines TRBV6-2 or TRBV6-3 with TRBJ2-1, with D perhaps assigned TRBD1 or TRBD2 (5 bases each). Germline CDR1 and CDR2: MNHEY and SVGEGT. The CDR3 extends over 14 amino acids. V was shortened by 5 bases and J by 8 bases, with 16 bases between the two germline ends. The CDR3 spells CASSPGRGFYEQFF. The CDR3 nucleotides are TGTGCCAGCAGTCCCGGTCGGGGCTTCTATGAGCAGTTCTTC.

This chain links TRBV5-1 with TRBJ2-1; D gene unclear. CDR1 and CDR2 from the germline V gene are SGHRS and YFSETQ. The germline V and J ends were trimmed by 4 bases and 9 bases, with 17 bases remaining between them. The CDR3 runs 14 residues. Here the CDR3 reads CASSPALQATEQFF. The CDR3 region has the DNA TGCGCCAGCAGCCCTGCCCTTCAGGCAACTGAGCAGTTCTTC.

This clonotype appeared a few times. The chain combines TRBV19 with TRBJ1-1, with 7 bases that match TRBD1. The CDR3 runs 19 residues. Germline V gene data show CDR1 as LNHDA and CDR2 as SQIVND (reference sequence). The V gene end was trimmed by 7 bases and the J gene end by 4 bases; junction bases not matched to a gene: 24. DNA of the CDR3: TGTGCCAGTACGAGAGGAGTGGCCTACGCGACAGGGACCTTCACTGAAGCTTTCTTT. Amino acids: CASTRGVAYATGTFTEAFF.

This clonotype was detected a few times. The rearrangement links TRBV20-1 to TRBJ2-5, with TRBD1 as a possible D gene (5 bases). Germline loops: CDR1 DFQATT, CDR2 SNEGSKA (reference sequence). The CDR3 consists of 13 residues. Trimming pared 2 bases from V and 2 bases from J, leaving 9 bases between. The CDR3 loop reads CSARRQPQETQYF. CDR3 DNA sequence: TGCAGTGCTAGACGACAGCCGCAAGAGACCCAGTACTTC.